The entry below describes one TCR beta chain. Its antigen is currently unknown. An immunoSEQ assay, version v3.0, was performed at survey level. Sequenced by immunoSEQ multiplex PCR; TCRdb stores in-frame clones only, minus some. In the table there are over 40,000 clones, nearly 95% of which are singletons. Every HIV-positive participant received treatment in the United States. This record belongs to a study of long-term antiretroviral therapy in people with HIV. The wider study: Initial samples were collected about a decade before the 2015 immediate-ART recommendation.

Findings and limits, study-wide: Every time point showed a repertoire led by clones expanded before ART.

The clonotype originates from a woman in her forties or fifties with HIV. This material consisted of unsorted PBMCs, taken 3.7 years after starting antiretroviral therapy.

The chain's CDR3 is CASSPPSAASGNTIYF. In nucleotides, the CDR3 is TGTGCCAGCTCACCACCGTCAGCCGCCTCTGGAAACACCATATATTTT. The chain carries TRBV18 and TRBJ1-3, with no clear D. This CDR3 has 16 residues. The V end lost 0 bases, the J end lost 0 bases, and 9 bases lay between the germline ends. Per the germline V gene, CDR1 is KGHSH and CDR2 is LQKENI.